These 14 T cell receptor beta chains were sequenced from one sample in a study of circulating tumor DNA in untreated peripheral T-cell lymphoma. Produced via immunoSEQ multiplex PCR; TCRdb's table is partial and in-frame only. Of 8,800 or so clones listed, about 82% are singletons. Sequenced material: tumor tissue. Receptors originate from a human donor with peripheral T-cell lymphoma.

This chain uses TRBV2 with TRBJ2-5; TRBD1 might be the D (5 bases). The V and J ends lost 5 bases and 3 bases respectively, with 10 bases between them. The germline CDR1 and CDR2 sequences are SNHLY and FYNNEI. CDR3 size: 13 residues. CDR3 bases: TGTGCCAGCAGTTTTGGGGCCGAAGAGACCCAGTACTTC. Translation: CASSFGAEETQYF.

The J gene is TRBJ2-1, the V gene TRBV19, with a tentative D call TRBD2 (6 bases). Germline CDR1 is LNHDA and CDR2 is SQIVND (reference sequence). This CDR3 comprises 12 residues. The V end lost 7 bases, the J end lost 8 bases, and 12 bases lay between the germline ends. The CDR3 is CASNRGEYEQFF. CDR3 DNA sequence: TGTGCCAGTAACCGCGGGGAGTATGAGCAGTTCTTC.

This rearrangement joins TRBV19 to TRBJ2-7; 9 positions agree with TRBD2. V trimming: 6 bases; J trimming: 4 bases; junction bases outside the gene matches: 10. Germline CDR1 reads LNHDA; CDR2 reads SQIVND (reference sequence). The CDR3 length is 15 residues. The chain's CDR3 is CASRTSGLPEYEQYF. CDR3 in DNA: TGTGCCAGTAGAACTAGCGGGTTACCTGAATACGAGCAGTACTTC.

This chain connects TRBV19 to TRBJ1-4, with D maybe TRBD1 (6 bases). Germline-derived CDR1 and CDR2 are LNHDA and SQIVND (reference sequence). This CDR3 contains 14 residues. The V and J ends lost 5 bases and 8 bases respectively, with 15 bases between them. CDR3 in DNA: TGTGCCAGTAGTTCACAGGGTAAATCAGAAAAACTGTTTTTT. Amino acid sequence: CASSSQGKSEKLFF. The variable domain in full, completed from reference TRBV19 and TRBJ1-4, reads DGGITQSPKYLFRKEGQNVTLSCEQNLNHDAMYWYRQDPGQGLRLIYYSQIVNDFQKGDIAEGYSVSREKKESFPLTVTSAQKNPTAFYLCASSSQGKSEKLFFGSGTQLSVL.

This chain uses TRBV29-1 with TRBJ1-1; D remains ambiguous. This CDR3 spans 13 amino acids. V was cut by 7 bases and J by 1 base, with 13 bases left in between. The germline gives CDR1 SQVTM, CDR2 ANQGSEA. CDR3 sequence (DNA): TGCAGCGCCCACGGGGTTCCGAACACTGAAGCTTTCTTT. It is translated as CSAHGVPNTEAFF.

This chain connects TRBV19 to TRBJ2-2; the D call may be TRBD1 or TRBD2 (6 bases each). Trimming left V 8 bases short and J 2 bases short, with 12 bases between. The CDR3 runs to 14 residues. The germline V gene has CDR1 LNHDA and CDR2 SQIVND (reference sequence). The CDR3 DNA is TGTGCCAGTGCGGGACACATCAACACCGGGGAGCTGTTTTTT. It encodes CASAGHINTGELFF.

CDR3 sequence (DNA): TGCGCCAGCAATGGACAGGGGAACACTGAAGCTTTCTTT. Translating gives CASNGQGNTEAFF. The J gene is TRBJ1-1, the V gene TRBV10-2; the match to TRBD1 covers 8 bases. The CDR3 consists of 13 residues. After removal of 7 bases from V and 1 base from J, the junction contained 2 bases not matched to a gene. Germline lookup yields CDR1 WSHSY and CDR2 SAAADI.

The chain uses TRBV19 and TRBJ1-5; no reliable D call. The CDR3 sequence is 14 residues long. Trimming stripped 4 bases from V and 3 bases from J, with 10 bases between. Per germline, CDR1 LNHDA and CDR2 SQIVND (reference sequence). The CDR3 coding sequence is TGTGCCAGTAGTAGTATGAATTACAATCAGCCCCAGCATTTT. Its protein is CASSSMNYNQPQHF.

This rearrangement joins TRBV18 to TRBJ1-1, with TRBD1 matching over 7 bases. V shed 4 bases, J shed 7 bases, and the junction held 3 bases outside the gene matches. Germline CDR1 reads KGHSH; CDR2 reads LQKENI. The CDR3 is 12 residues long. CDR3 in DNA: TGTGCCAGCTCACGCAGGGACAGTGAAGCTTTCTTT. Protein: CASSRRDSEAFF. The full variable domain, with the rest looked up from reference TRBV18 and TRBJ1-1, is NAGVMQNPRHLVRRRGQEARLRCSPMKGHSHVYWYRQLPEEGLKFMVYLQKENIIDESGMPKERFSAEFPKEGPSILRIQQVVRGDSAAYFCASSRRDSEAFFGQGTRLTVV.

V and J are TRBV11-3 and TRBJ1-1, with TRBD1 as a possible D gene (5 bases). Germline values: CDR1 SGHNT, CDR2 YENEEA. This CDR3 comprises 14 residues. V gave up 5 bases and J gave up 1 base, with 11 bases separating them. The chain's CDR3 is CASSLGTANTEAFF. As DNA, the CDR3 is TGTGCCAGCAGCCTCGGGACGGCGAACACTGAAGCTTTCTTT.

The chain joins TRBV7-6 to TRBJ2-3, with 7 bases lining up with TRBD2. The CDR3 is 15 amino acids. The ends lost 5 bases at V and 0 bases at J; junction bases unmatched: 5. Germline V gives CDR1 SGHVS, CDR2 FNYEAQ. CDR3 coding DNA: TGTGCCAGCAGCGAAGCGGGGCCGAGCACAGATACGCAGTATTTT. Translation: CASSEAGPSTDTQYF.

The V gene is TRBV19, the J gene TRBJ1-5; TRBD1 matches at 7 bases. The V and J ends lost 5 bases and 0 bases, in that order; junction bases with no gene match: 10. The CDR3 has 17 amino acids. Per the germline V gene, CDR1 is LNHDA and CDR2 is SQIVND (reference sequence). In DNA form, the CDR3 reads TGTGCCAGTAGTCGACAGGGTTTAATAAGTAGCAATCAGCCCCAGCATTTT. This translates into CASSRQGLISSNQPQHF. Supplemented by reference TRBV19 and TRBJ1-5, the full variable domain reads DGGITQSPKYLFRKEGQNVTLSCEQNLNHDAMYWYRQDPGQGLRLIYYSQIVNDFQKGDIAEGYSVSREKKESFPLTVTSAQKNPTAFYLCASSRQGLISSNQPQHFGDGTRLSIL.

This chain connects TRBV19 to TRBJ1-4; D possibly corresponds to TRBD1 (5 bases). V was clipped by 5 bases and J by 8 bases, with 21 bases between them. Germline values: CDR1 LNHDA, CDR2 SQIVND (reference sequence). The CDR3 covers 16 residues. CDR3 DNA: TGTGCCAGTAGTCCGGAGCAGGGAAGATTAGACGAAAAACTGTTTTTT. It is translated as CASSPEQGRLDEKLFF.

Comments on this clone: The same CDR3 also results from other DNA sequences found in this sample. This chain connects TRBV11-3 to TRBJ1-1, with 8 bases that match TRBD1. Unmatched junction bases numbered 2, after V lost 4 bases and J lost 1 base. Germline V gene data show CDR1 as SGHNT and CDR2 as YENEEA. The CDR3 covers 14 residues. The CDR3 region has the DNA TGTGCCAGCAGCTCTCAGGGGGCGAACACTGAAGCTTTCTTT. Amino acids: CASSSQGANTEAFF.